This entry concerns a single TCR beta chain. The sample belongs to a study of blood T cell repertoires in COVID-19. Assay: immunoSEQ multiplex PCR; the TCRdb copy retains only in-frame clones and omits some. The data hold over 350,000 clones, with around 90% observed a single time. From germline, CDR1 is MRHNA and CDR2 SNTAGT. The V end lost 1 base, the J end lost 3 bases, and 18 bases lay between the germline ends. The CDR3 contains 17 residues. The sample consisted of PBMCs or T cells enriched from blood (not recorded which). The chain is built from TRBV6-4 and TRBJ1-1, with D possibly matching TRBD1 (5 bases). This sequence originates from a woman aged 18-29 years with acute COVID-19. CDR3 sequence reads: CASSDLVTGTGDTEAFF. The CDR3 bases are TGTGCCAGCAGTGACTTAGTAACCGGGACGGGGGACACTGAAGCTTTCTTT.